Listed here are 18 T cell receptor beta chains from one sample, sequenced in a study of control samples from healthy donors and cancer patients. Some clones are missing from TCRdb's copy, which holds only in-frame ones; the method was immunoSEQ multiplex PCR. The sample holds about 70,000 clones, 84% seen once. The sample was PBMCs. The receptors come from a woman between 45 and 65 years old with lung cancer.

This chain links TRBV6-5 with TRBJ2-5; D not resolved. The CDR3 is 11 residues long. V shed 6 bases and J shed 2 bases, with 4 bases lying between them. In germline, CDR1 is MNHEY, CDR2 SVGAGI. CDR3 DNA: TGTGCCAGCAGAGTTCAAGAGACCCAGTACTTC. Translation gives CASRVQETQYF.

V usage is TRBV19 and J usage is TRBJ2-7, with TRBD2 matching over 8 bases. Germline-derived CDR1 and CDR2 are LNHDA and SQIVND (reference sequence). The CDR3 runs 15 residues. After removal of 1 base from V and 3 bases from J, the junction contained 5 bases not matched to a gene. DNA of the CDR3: TGTGCCAGTAGTATAGCCCCCGGGGGGGTCTACGAGCAGTACTTC. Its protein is CASSIAPGGVYEQYF.

CDR3 sequence: CASSFTDYGYTF. The DNA of the CDR3 is TGTGCCAGCAGCTTTACCGACTATGGCTACACCTTC. This chain uses TRBV7-2 with TRBJ1-2; D is ambiguous. Trimming cost V 3 bases and J 3 bases, with 5 bases left between them. Germline-derived CDR1 and CDR2 are SGHTA and FQGNSA. This CDR3 spans 12 amino acids.

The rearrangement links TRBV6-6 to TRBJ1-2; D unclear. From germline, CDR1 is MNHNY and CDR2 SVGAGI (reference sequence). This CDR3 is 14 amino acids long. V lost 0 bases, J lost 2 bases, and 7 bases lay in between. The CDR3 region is CASSYSPGNYGYTF. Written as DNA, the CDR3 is TGTGCCAGCAGTTACTCTCCGGGGAACTATGGCTACACCTTC.

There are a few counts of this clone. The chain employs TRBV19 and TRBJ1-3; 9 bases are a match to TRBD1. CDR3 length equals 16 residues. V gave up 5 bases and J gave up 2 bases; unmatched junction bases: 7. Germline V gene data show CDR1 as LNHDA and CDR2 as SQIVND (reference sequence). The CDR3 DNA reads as TGTGCCAGTAGTTTCGGGACAGGGAGAGCTGGAAACACCATATATTTT. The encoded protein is CASSFGTGRAGNTIYF.

The CDR3 region is CATSDPLDTQYF. As DNA, the CDR3 is TGTGCCACCAGTGACCCTTTAGATACGCAGTATTTT. This sequence joins TRBV24-1 and TRBJ2-3; D remains ambiguous. The CDR3 contains 12 residues. The germline CDR1 and CDR2 sequences are KGHDR and SFDVKD. Trimming removed 4 bases at V and 5 bases at J, with 6 bases between.

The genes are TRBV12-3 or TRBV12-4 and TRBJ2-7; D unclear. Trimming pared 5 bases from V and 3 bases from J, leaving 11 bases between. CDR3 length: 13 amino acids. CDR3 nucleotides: TGTGCCAGCAGTCGAATCGACGGCTACGAGCAGTACTTC. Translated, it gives CASSRIDGYEQYF.

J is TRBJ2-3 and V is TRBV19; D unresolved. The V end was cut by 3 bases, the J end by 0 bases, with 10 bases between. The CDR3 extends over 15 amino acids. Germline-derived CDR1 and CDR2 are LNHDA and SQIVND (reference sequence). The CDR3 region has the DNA TGTGCCAGTAGTATGGACGGATCCAGCACAGATACGCAGTATTTT. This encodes CASSMDGSSTDTQYF.

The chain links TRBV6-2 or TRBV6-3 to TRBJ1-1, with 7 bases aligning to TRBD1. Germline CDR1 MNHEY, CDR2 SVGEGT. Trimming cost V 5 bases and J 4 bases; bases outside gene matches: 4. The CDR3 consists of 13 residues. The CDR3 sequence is CASSPTGITEAFF. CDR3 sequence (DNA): TGTGCCAGCAGTCCGACAGGGATCACTGAAGCTTTCTTT.

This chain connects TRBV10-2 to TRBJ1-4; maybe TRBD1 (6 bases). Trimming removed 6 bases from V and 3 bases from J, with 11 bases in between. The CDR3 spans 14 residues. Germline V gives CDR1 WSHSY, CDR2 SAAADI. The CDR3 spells CASSLRTANEKLFF. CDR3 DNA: TGCGCCAGCAGCCTGCGGACAGCTAATGAAAAACTGTTTTTT.

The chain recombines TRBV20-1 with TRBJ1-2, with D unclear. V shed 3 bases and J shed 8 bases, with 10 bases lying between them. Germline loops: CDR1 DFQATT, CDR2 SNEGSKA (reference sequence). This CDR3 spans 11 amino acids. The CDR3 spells CSASTGVGYTF. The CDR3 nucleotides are TGCAGTGCTAGTACTGGGGTGGGCTACACCTTC.

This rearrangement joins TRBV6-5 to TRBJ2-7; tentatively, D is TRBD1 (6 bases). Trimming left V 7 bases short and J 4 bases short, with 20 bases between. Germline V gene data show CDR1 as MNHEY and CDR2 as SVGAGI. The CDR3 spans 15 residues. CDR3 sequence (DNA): TGTGCCAGCACCCCATTCCAGGGGTCCCATTACGAGCAGTACTTC. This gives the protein CASTPFQGSHYEQYF.

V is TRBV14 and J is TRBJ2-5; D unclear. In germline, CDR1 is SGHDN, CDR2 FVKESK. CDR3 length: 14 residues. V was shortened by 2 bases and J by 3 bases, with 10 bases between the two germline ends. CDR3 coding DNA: TGTGCCAGCAGCCAATTGTTCGAGAAAGAGACCCAGTACTTC. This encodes CASSQLFEKETQYF.

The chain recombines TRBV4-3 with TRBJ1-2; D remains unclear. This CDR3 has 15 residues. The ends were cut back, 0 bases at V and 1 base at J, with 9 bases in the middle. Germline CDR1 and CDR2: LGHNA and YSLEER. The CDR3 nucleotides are TGCGCCAGCAGCCAAGATCTGAGCAGTAACTATGGCTACACCTTC. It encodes CASSQDLSSNYGYTF.

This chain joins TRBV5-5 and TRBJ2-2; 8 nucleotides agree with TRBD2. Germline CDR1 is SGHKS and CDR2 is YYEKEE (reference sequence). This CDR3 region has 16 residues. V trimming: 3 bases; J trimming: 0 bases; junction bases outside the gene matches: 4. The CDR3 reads CASSYRGGPNTGELFF. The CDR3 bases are TGTGCCAGCAGCTACCGGGGGGGCCCGAACACCGGGGAGCTGTTTTTT.

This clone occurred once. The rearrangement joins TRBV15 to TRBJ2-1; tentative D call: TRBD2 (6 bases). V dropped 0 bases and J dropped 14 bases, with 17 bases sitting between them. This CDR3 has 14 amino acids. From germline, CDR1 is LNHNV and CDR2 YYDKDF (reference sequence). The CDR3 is CATSRDQSGDREFF. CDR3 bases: TGTGCCACCAGCAGAGATCAGTCGGGGGACCGTGAGTTCTTC.

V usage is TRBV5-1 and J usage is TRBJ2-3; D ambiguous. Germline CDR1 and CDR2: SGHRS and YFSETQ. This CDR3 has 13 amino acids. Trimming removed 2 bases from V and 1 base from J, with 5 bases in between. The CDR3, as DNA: TGCGCCAGCAGCTTCCCGGGCACAGATACGCAGTATTTT. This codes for CASSFPGTDTQYF. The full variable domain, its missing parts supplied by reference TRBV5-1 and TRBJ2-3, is KAGVTQTPRYLIKTRGQQVTLSCSPISGHRSVSWYQQTPGQGLQFLFEYFSETQRNKGNFPGRFSGRQFSNSRSEMNVSTLELGDSALYLCASSFPGTDTQYFGPGTRLTVL.

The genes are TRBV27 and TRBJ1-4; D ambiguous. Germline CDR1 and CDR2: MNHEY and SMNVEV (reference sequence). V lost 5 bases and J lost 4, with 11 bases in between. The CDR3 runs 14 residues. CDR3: CASSLGVFNEKLFF. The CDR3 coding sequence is TGTGCCAGCAGTCTTGGGGTTTTTAATGAAAAACTGTTTTTT.